This TCR beta chain came from a study of blood T cell repertoires in COVID-19. As for the study in general: Material from acute and convalescent COVID-19 was sourced from the United States, Italy and Spain.

This clone was seen just once. CDR1 MNHEY and CDR2 SVGEGT come from the germline V gene. V lost 6 bases and J 0 bases, leaving 13 bases between the germline ends. The CDR3 length is 15 residues. TCRdb's copy holds only in-frame clones and misses some; the assay was immunoSEQ multiplex PCR. This table holds 310,000 or so clones, about 86% found once. Sequences were obtained from peripheral blood. The J gene is TRBJ2-3, the V gene TRBV6-2 or TRBV6-3; TRBD1 is a possible D gene (5 bases). The receptor's source is a woman aged 45-65 years with acute or convalescent COVID-19. The CDR3 loop reads CASSKGLSSTDTQYF. The DNA for the CDR3 is TGTGCCAGCAGCAAGGGGCTGAGTAGCACAGATACGCAGTATTTT.